Here is one T cell receptor (beta chain) with its context. Its antigen is not yet known. No much larger clonotype is one base removed from it; base qualities were not supplied. In the prospective study, participants were roughly 18 to 89 years old, resided in 20 to 30 geographic areas of the United States, and were enrolled through a virtual design. To assign participants to cohorts, the prospective study relied on clinical history that participants themselves reported in a screening survey and a study questionnaire. For ImmuneRACE Cohort 3, a participant was defined as recovered based on two consecutive negative NP/OP PCR tests, clearance by a healthcare professional, or resolution of symptoms. Mobile phlebotomists in the prospective study collected whole blood, serum and a nasopharyngeal or oropharyngeal swab from every participant. Over an approximately 2-month period, participants in the prospective study had the option of providing additional blood draws and questionnaires. Blood samples from the prospective study were shipped frozen or at room temperature prior to DNA extraction.

This record belongs to a study of blood T cell repertoires in COVID-19 (dated by TCRdb to about 2020). The study in broad terms: Samples from collaborators originated in the United States, Italy and Spain and spanned both the acute and convalescent phases of COVID-19. The prospective study material was composed of cDNA or gDNA derived from T cells, B-cell-depleted T cells, or PBMCs. Subjects who had been exposed to COVID-19, were actively infected with it, or had recovered from it provided the deeply sampled blood TCRbeta repertoires that made up the dataset. The repertoires were made available in a free public database intended to serve as a resource for research on the immune response to SARS-CoV-2. The samples were drawn from two sources: the first 160 participants of the ongoing ImmuneRACE study, and 1,000 to 1,500 subjects contributed by 6 global collaborators. A de-identified subject ID, COVID-19 status, age in years and sex were almost always included in the sample metadata. HLA class I and class II types, where available, came from metadata supplied by the sample provider rather than from assay-based typing.

The immunoSEQ Assay, a bias-controlled multiplex PCR, was used to amplify TCRbeta CDR3 regions from genomic DNA. The original methods were these. The number of nucleated cells in each sample was estimated from the amplification of reference gene primers within the assay. Sequence reads were collapsed and filtered to measure the absolute abundance of every unique TCRbeta CDR3 rearrangement. Productive Simpson clonality was computed per sample as the square root of Simpson's diversity index over productive rearrangements. As stored in TCRdb, this immuneACCESS dataset retains in-frame rearrangements with V and J assigned. A fraction of the clones does not appear; measured against another copy, unresolved V genes explain less than half of the discrepancy, and the remainder lacks a known reason. V and J calls and clone size are given by that table; D and trimming were obtained from the DNA. This sample holds approximately 230,000 clones; 80% to 90% were observed only once. The top ten hold roughly 16% of the sample.

General conclusions and limits of the study: The amount of clinical and demographic metadata varied by source and participant and was provided uncurated.

Sequences were obtained from PBMCs or T cells enriched from blood (not recorded which). The sequence was obtained from a man younger than 30 who had recovered from COVID-19.

The nucleotides read TGTGCCAGCAGTCTCGGAGGGTACTTTAGCACAGATACGCAGTATTTT. Its protein is CASSLGGYFSTDTQYF. This chain joins TRBV27 to TRBJ2-3; a tentative D call is TRBD2 (6 bases match). The CDR3 has 16 amino acids, counting the end cysteine and phenylalanine. Kept here is only the CDR3 DNA, which spans 48 bases and is read in frame from base 1. V drops 5 bases and J drops 0 bases, leaving 15 bases in between. CDR1 and CDR2, looked up from the germline V gene (reference sequence), are MNHEY and SMNVEV.